A single sample is the source of the 3 T cell receptor beta chains below, sequenced in a study of PD-L1 blockade in urothelial cancer. Time point defined: pretreatment peripheral blood. Repertoires were generated with immunoSEQ multiplex PCR, while TCRdb's copy carries only in-frame clones and drops some. This sample has 85,000 to 95,000 clones, with around 89% found just once. The sample consisted of PBMCs, taken around atezolizumab (anti-PD-L1) treatment. These receptors originate from a woman over 75 with urothelial cancer.

This chain joins TRBV30 and TRBJ2-3; TRBD2 matches 10 bases. Trimming removed 0 bases from V and 1 base from J; junction bases left unmatched: 10. The CDR3 loop spans 18 amino acids. The V gene's germline CDR1 is GTSNPN and CDR2 SVGIG (reference sequence). This CDR3 is CAWSVPSGRALGTDTQYF. The CDR3 DNA sequence: TGTGCCTGGAGTGTACCCAGCGGGAGGGCCCTCGGCACAGATACGCAGTATTTT. The full variable domain, its missing parts supplied by reference TRBV30 and TRBJ2-3, is SQTIHQWPATLVQPVGSPLSLECTVEGTSNPNLYWYRQAAGRGLQLLFYSVGIGQISSEVPQNLSASRPQDRQFILSSKKLLLSDSGFYLCAWSVPSGRALGTDTQYFGPGTRLTVL.

The CDR3 DNA reads TGTGCCAGTACTTTTTCGGGGGTATCGGGTGAAGCTTTCTTT. This translates into CASTFSGVSGEAFF. This rearrangement joins TRBV5-4 to TRBJ1-1, with a possible D match to TRBD1 (5 bases). Germline V CDR1 and CDR2: SGHNT, YYREEE (reference sequence). CDR3 size: 14 residues. V was trimmed by 8 bases and J by 7 bases, leaving 21 bases between them. Based on the CDR3 plus reference TRBV5-4 and TRBJ1-1, the full variable domain is ETGVTQSPTHLIKTRGQQVTLRCSSQSGHNTVSWYQQALGQGPQFIFQYYREEENGRGNFPPRFSGLQFPNYSSELNVNALELDDSALYLCASTFSGVSGEAFFGQGTRLTVV.

The chain carries TRBV28 and TRBJ1-3, with a weak D call TRBD1 (5 bases). The CDR3 has 15 residues. Germline lookup yields CDR1 MDHEN and CDR2 SYDVKM. Trimming took off 6 bases at V and 3 bases at J, with 15 bases between the two ends. CDR3 sequence (DNA): TGTGCCAGCAGGCCCGCAGGGAGGCGTGGAAACACCATATATTTT. Its protein is CASRPAGRRGNTIYF.